Listed below are T cell receptor beta chains from one sample, sequenced in a study of T cell clonotyping in hematopoietic cell transplantation. Produced via immunoSEQ multiplex PCR; TCRdb's table is partial and in-frame only. Altogether under 30,000 clones are present, roughly 90% being singletons, with the ten largest covering roughly 10%. Sequencing was performed on PBMCs, taken 100 days after allogeneic stem cell transplant. The receptors stem from a female patient aged 50-59 years who had an allogeneic stem cell transplant from a related donor, so the T cells may come from the graft donor. Some clones in this sample may be carry-over from other donors' samples. Both conserved end residues are part of each CDR3. Fields, in order: V gene, clone size, D gene, J gene, CDR3 protein, CDR3 DNA. A D gene is named only where the DNA matches it firmly. Clone size is not always given. Where it is, it says once, few, many or a class for expanded clones.

TRBV10-3,once,NA,TRBJ1-4,CATTSATNEKLFF,TGTGCCACCACGTCTGCAACTAATGAAAAACTGTTTTTT
TRBV12-5,once,TRBD2,TRBJ2-3,CASGIPGLVPDTQYF,TGTGCTAGTGGCATACCGGGACTAGTTCCAGATACGCAGTATTTT
TRBV6-5,NA,TRBD1,TRBJ2-7,CASRGTAGEQYF,TGTGCCAGCAGGGGGACAGCTGGCGAGCAGTACTTC
TRBV5-6,NA,NA,TRBJ2-7,CASSLGVAYEQYF,TGTGCCAGCAGCTTAGGGGTCGCCTACGAGCAGTACTTC
TRBV4-1,NA,TRBD2,TRBJ2-7,CASSQGDLLAGGIGEQYF,TGCGCCAGCAGCCAAGGCGATTTACTAGCGGGGGGGATCGGCGAGCAGTACTTC
TRBV7-2,once,NA,TRBJ1-1,CASSYSGEYTEAFF,TGTGCCAGCAGCTACTCAGGGGAATACACTGAAGCTTTCTTT
TRBV7-9,NA,NA,TRBJ2-2,CASSVGEVASVGELFF,TGTGCCAGCAGCGTCGGGGAGGTAGCATCAGTCGGGGAGCTGTTTTTT
TRBV7-9,NA,TRBD1,TRBJ2-7,CASIQSRTGRDLYEQYF,TGTGCCAGCATTCAGTCTCGGACAGGCCGTGACCTCTACGAGCAGTACTTC
TRBV11-2,NA,NA,TRBJ1-2,CASSGRGHYGYTF,TGTGCCAGCAGTGGTCGAGGGCACTATGGCTACACCTTC
TRBV11-3,NA,NA,TRBJ2-5,CASSQGGYETQYF,TGTGCCAGCAGCCAAGGAGGTTACGAGACCCAGTACTTC
TRBV5-4,NA,NA,TRBJ1-5,CASSLEPSNQPQHF,TGTGCCAGCAGCTTGGAGCCGAGCAATCAGCCCCAGCATTTT
TRBV5-5,NA,TRBD1,TRBJ1-2,CASSLEGTGEVYGYTF,TGTGCCAGCAGCTTGGAAGGGACAGGGGAGGTCTATGGCTACACCTTC
TRBV13,NA,NA,TRBJ2-5,CASSLGPKETQYF,TGTGCCAGCAGCTTAGGGCCAAAAGAGACCCAGTACTTC
TRBV25-1,NA,NA,TRBJ1-4,CASTSSGVREKLFF,TGTGCCAGCACCTCCTCGGGGGTTCGAGAAAAACTGTTTTTT
TRBV5-6,NA,NA,TRBJ1-5,CASSLGGSSNQPQHF,TGTGCCAGCAGCTTGGGGGGGAGCAGCAATCAGCCCCAGCATTTT
TRBV7-2,NA,NA,TRBJ2-5,CASSLVARGTQYF,TGTGCCAGCAGCTTAGTCGCGAGAGGGACCCAGTACTTC
TRBV2,NA,NA,TRBJ1-5,CASSGARVGNQPQHF,TGTGCCAGCAGTGGTGCCAGGGTGGGCAATCAGCCCCAGCATTTT
TRBV15,once,NA,TRBJ2-4,CATGRGMGGNDIQYF,TGTGCCACCGGACGGGGAATGGGGGGTAATGACATTCAGTACTTC
TRBV7-3,NA,TRBD1,TRBJ2-7,CASSPGQGREQYF,TGTGCCAGCAGCCCTGGACAGGGCAGGGAGCAGTACTTC
TRBV6-1,NA,NA,TRBJ1-2,CASTWERSGYTF,TGTGCCAGCACCTGGGAAAGATCGGGCTACACCTTC
TRBV11-3,once,TRBD2,TRBJ2-7,CASSWSGGGAWEQYF,TGTGCCAGCAGCTGGTCTGGCGGGGGGGCCTGGGAGCAGTACTTC
TRBV6-5,NA,NA,TRBJ2-3,CASTTGATAGDTQYF,TGTGCCAGCACCACTGGAGCAACCGCGGGGGATACGCAGTATTTT
TRBV5-1,NA,NA,TRBJ1-1,CASSPAGESRAFF,TGCGCCAGCAGCCCTGCAGGGGAATCTCGAGCTTTCTTT
TRBV2,NA,TRBD1,TRBJ2-7,CASSLRGQLYEQYF,TGTGCCAGCAGCCTCCGGGGACAGTTGTACGAGCAGTACTTC
TRBV14,few,TRBD1,TRBJ1-2,CASSEQGAYYGYTF,TGTGCCAGCAGCGAACAGGGGGCTTACTATGGCTACACCTTC
TRBV19,NA,NA,TRBJ2-4,CASSIRDLAKNIQYF,TGTGCCAGTAGTATCAGGGACCTAGCCAAAAACATTCAGTACTTC
TRBV6-1,NA,TRBD1,TRBJ1-1,CASSWDRPNTEAFF,TGTGCCAGCAGCTGGGACAGGCCCAACACTGAAGCTTTCTTT
TRBV13,NA,TRBD1,TRBJ1-5,CASSTRQGGQPQHF,TGTGCCAGCAGCACCCGACAGGGGGGTCAGCCCCAGCATTTT
TRBV9,NA,TRBD2,TRBJ2-3,CASSAAGGGASDTQYF,TGTGCCAGCAGCGCCGCCGGCGGGGGGGCCTCAGATACGCAGTATTTT
TRBV7-7,NA,NA,TRBJ2-2,CASSSGGRTSGELFF,TGTGCCAGCAGCTCCGGGGGTCGGACCTCAGGGGAGCTGTTTTTT
TRBV4-2,NA,NA,TRBJ1-2,CASSPGTGNYGYTF,TGTGCCAGCAGCCCAGGGACGGGAAACTATGGCTACACCTTC
TRBV5-4,NA,NA,TRBJ2-2,CASSSLVSHTGELFF,TGTGCCAGCAGTTCACTAGTCTCCCACACCGGGGAGCTGTTTTTT
TRBV5-1,NA,NA,TRBJ1-5,CASSLEGEQPQHF,TGCGCCAGCAGCTTGGAGGGGGAGCAGCCCCAGCATTTT
TRBV30,NA,TRBD2,TRBJ2-3,CAWTVGGLADTQYF,TGTGCCTGGACTGTGGGAGGACTAGCAGATACGCAGTATTTT
TRBV5-4,NA,TRBD2,TRBJ2-3,CASSPGLAGTTDTQYF,TGTGCCAGCAGCCCGGGACTAGCGGGGACCACAGATACGCAGTATTTT
TRBV6-5,NA,NA,TRBJ2-2,CASSYEGNIVGELFF,TGTGCCAGCAGTTACGAGGGGAATATTGTCGGGGAGCTGTTTTTT
TRBV7-2,NA,NA,TRBJ2-3,CASSLVPGPLTDTQYF,TGTGCCAGCAGCTTAGTCCCGGGGCCCCTCACAGATACGCAGTATTTT
TRBV10-3,once,NA,TRBJ2-1,CAIIEREGSSYNEQFF,TGTGCCATCATAGAACGTGAGGGGTCCTCTTACAATGAGCAGTTCTTC
TRBV19,NA,NA,TRBJ1-5,CASSSGTGVGINQPQHF,TGTGCCAGTAGTAGTGGGACCGGCGTGGGGATCAATCAGCCCCAGCATTTT
TRBV9,NA,NA,TRBJ1-5,CASSPRGREIQPQHF,TGTGCCAGCAGCCCCAGGGGCAGGGAGATCCAGCCCCAGCATTTT
TRBV5-4,NA,TRBD2,TRBJ2-5,CASSLMASGGWETQYF,TGTGCCAGCAGCTTGATGGCCAGCGGGGGATGGGAGACCCAGTACTTC
TRBV6-5,NA,NA,TRBJ1-6,CASSLEGQSSPLHF,TGTGCCAGCAGCCTCGAGGGGCAGAGCTCACCCCTCCACTTT
TRBV5-4,NA,NA,TRBJ1-2,CASSRGWVGYTF,TGTGCCAGCAGCCGCGGATGGGTTGGCTACACCTTC
TRBV19,NA,NA,TRBJ2-7,CASSKGPNRASYEQYF,TGTGCCAGTAGTAAGGGGCCCAACAGGGCCTCCTACGAGCAGTACTTC
TRBV19,NA,NA,TRBJ2-5,CASSIRGGRVGRETQYF,TGTGCCAGTAGTATAAGGGGGGGCAGGGTGGGAAGAGAGACCCAGTACTTC
TRBV7-6,NA,NA,TRBJ2-7,CASSSFYAYEQYF,TGTGCCAGCAGCTCCTTTTACGCCTACGAGCAGTACTTC
TRBV10-3,NA,TRBD1,TRBJ1-2,CAIRTGTRGAVANYGYTF,TGTGCCATCAGGACAGGGACCAGAGGCGCGGTGGCTAACTATGGCTACACCTTC
TRBV5-5,NA,NA,TRBJ1-1,CASSLQGDEAFF,TGTGCCAGCAGCTTACAAGGGGATGAAGCTTTCTTT
TRBV7-2,NA,TRBD2,TRBJ2-7,CASSPRTSGASYEQYF,TGTGCCAGCAGCCCCCGGACTAGCGGGGCCTCCTACGAGCAGTACTTC
TRBV5-4,NA,NA,TRBJ2-3,CASSTPRAATDTQYF,TGTGCCAGCAGCACCCCCAGAGCGGCCACAGATACGCAGTATTTT
TRBV29-1,NA,NA,TRBJ1-1,CSVGFVGSPWNTEAFF,TGCAGCGTTGGCTTTGTGGGGTCCCCCTGGAACACTGAAGCTTTCTTT
TRBV5-1,NA,NA,TRBJ2-3,CASSLSPRTDTQYF,TGCGCCAGCAGCTTGAGCCCCCGCACAGATACGCAGTATTTT
TRBV18,NA,TRBD1,TRBJ1-5,CASSLAGTGDFNPDQPQHF,TGTGCCAGCTCACTTGCCGGGACAGGGGACTTTAATCCAGATCAGCCCCAGCATTTT
TRBV2,NA,NA,TRBJ2-7,CASKYRSEGAYEQYF,TGTGCCAGCAAATACAGGTCCGAAGGCGCCTACGAGCAGTACTTC